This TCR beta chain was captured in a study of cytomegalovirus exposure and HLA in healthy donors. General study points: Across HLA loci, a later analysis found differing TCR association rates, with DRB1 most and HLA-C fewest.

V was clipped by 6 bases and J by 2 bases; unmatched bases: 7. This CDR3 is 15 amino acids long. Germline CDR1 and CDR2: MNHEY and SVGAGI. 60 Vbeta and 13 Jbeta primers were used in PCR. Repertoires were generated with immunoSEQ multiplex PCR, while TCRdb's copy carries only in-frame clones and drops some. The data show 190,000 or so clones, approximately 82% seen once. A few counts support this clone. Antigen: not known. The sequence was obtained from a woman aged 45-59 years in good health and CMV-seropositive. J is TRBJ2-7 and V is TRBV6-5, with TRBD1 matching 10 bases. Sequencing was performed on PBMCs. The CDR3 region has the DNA TGTGCCAGCAGGGCCGGGACAGGGGAAGCCTACGAGCAGTACTTC. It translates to CASRAGTGEAYEQYF.